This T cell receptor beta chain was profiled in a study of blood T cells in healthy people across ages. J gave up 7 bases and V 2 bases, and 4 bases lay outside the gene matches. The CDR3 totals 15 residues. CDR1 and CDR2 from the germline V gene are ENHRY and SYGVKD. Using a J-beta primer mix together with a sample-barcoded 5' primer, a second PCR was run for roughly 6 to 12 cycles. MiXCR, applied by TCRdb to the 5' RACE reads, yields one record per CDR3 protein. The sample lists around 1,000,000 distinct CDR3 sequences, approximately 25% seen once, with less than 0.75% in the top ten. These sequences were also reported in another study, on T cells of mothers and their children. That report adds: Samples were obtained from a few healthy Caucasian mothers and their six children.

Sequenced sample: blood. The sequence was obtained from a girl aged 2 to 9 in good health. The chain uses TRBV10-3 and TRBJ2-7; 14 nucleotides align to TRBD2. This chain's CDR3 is CAISEGLAGGEEQYF. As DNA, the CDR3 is TGTGCCATCAGTGAGGGACTAGCGGGAGGTGAAGAGCAGTACTTC.